A selection of T cell receptor beta chains follows, all from one sample in a study of T cell responses to AZD1222 COVID-19 vaccine. Sequenced by immunoSEQ multiplex PCR; TCRdb stores in-frame clones only, minus some. The sample has roughly 200,000 clones; approximately 95% are singletons. Here the sequenced sample was peripheral blood, taken 28 days after the second dose of the MenACWY control vaccine. The receptors here all came from an adult who received the MenACWY meningococcal vaccine as a control. Each CDR3 is given with its conserved first and last residue. A D gene is named only where the DNA matches it firmly. Only part of the rows carry a size: once, few, many, or a class if the clone is expanded.

NA	NA	TRBV9	TRBJ1-1	TGTGCCAGCAGCGTAGCTCTGAACACTGAAGCTTTCTTT	CASSVALNTEAFF
TRBD1	NA	TRBV12-3/TRBV12-4	TRBJ1-1	TGTGCCAGCAGTCTGACAGGGTCGAGGGAGGCTTTCTTT	CASSLTGSREAFF
TRBD1	NA	TRBV19	TRBJ2-7	TGTGCCAGTAGACCGGGACAGGCCGCCTACGAGCAGTACTTC	CASRPGQAAYEQYF
NA	few	TRBV5-1	TRBJ1-6	TGCGCCAGCAGCTCTCCGGGGAATTCACCCCTCCACTTT	CASSSPGNSPLHF
NA	NA	TRBV27	TRBJ1-1	TGTGCCAGCATGTGGAGCACTGAAGCTTTCTTT	CASMWSTEAFF
TRBD1	NA	TRBV12-3/TRBV12-4	TRBJ1-2	TGTGCCAGCGGACAGGGGGCGCGGTATGGCTACACCTTC	CASGQGARYGYTF
TRBD1	NA	TRBV9	TRBJ2-1	TGTGCCAGCAGCGCCAGACAGGGGTCCTACAATGAGCAGTTCTTC	CASSARQGSYNEQFF
TRBD1	NA	TRBV10-2	TRBJ1-2	TGCGCCACAGGGGGCGTACAGGATGGCTACACCTTC	CATGGVQDGYTF
NA	NA	TRBV7-2	TRBJ2-4	TGTGCCAGCAGCCCCCTCGCATACGCGGGCTCCAAAAACATTCAGTACTTC	CASSPLAYAGSKNIQYF
TRBD1	NA	TRBV5-1	TRBJ1-1	TGCGCCAGCAGCCCTGGGACAGGGGGTTTCACTGAAGCTTTCTTT	CASSPGTGGFTEAFF
NA	once	TRBV6-5	TRBJ1-1	TGTGCCAGCAGGGGACAAGGGGCGGACCGGCACGCTTTCTTT	CASRGQGADRHAFF
NA	NA	TRBV10-1	TRBJ1-2	TGCGCCAGCAGTGAAGGGAGGGTTGATGGCTACACCTTC	CASSEGRVDGYTF
NA	NA	TRBV2	TRBJ2-7	TGTGCCAGCGGGGGGGCCGGACGGACCTCCTACGAGCAGTACTTC	CASGGAGRTSYEQYF
NA	NA	TRBV2	TRBJ2-6	TGTGCCAGCGAGGACAACTCTGGGGCCAACGTCCTGACTTTC	CASEDNSGANVLTF
NA	NA	TRBV24-1	TRBJ2-1	TGTGCCACCAGTGATCCCAGGGGCGCGGGCAATGAGCAGTTCTTC	CATSDPRGAGNEQFF
TRBD1	NA	TRBV28	TRBJ2-2	TGTGCCAGCAGAGACAGGGGGGGCACCGGGGAGCTGTTTTTT	CASRDRGGTGELFF
NA	NA	TRBV6-2/TRBV6-3	TRBJ1-6	TGTGCCAGCAGCCTTCTGAAGGGGAATTCACCCCTCCACTTT	CASSLLKGNSPLHF
NA	NA	TRBV24-1	TRBJ1-2	TGTGCCACCAGTGATTTTACAGGGAGCGGCTACACCTTC	CATSDFTGSGYTF
NA	few	TRBV4-2	TRBJ1-5	TGTGCCAGCAGCCAGGATTACAATCAGCCCCAGCATTTT	CASSQDYNQPQHF
TRBD2	NA	TRBV2	TRBJ2-5	TGTGCCAGCAGTGAGGGGAGGGGAAAGCAGACCCAGTACTTC	CASSEGRGKQTQYF
NA	NA	TRBV18	TRBJ1-2	TGTGCCAGCTCACCAAGAACGACGGCCCCCATCTATGGCTACACCTTC	CASSPRTTAPIYGYTF
NA	NA	TRBV18	TRBJ2-7	TGTGCCAGCTCACCAATATCCCAGGCCGAGCAGTACTTC	CASSPISQAEQYF
TRBD1	NA	TRBV18	TRBJ1-1	TGTGCCAGCTCGCTACAGACAGGGGGCACAACTGAAGCTTTCTTT	CASSLQTGGTTEAFF
NA	NA	TRBV12-3/TRBV12-4	TRBJ1-5	TGTGCCAGCAGATCGACAGCGAGTGGGCCCCAGCATTTT	CASRSTASGPQHF
NA	once	TRBV5-1	TRBJ2-7	TGCGCCAGCAGCCATGGGGAGACCTACGAGCAGTACTTC	CASSHGETYEQYF
TRBD1	NA	TRBV27	TRBJ1-5	TGTGCCAGCAGTTCACGACAGGGGCAAGGGGGATTCAATCAGCCCCAGCATTTT	CASSSRQGQGGFNQPQHF
NA	NA	TRBV4-2	TRBJ2-7	TGTGCCAGCAGCCAAGGTGGCAACTCCTACGAGCAGTACTTC	CASSQGGNSYEQYF
NA	NA	TRBV5-1	TRBJ1-1	TGCGCCAGCAGCTTGGAGCTGATGAACACTGAAGCTTTCTTT	CASSLELMNTEAFF
NA	NA	TRBV6-5	TRBJ2-7	TGTGCCAGCAGCTCCCCTTGGACCGACGAGCAGTACTTC	CASSSPWTDEQYF
TRBD1	NA	TRBV6-5	TRBJ1-5	TGTGCCACCAGGGACAGGGAGTCCCAGCCCCAGCATTTT	CATRDRESQPQHF
NA	NA	TRBV7-9	TRBJ1-4	TGTGCCAGCAGCTTATTTATTGGGCAGAGGGATGAAAAACTGTTTTTT	CASSLFIGQRDEKLFF
TRBD1	NA	TRBV13	TRBJ1-6	TGTGCCAGCAGCTCGACAGGGGGCGGCAATTCACCCCTCCACTTT	CASSSTGGGNSPLHF
NA	NA	TRBV18	TRBJ1-5	TGTGCCAGCTCACCACCGGCCGGGGTGCCCCAGCATTTT	CASSPPAGVPQHF
NA	NA	TRBV7-9	TRBJ1-6	TGTGCCAGCAGCGCGAGAGTTGGGGGGGCTAATAATTCACCCCTCCACTTT	CASSARVGGANNSPLHF
NA	once	TRBV5-5	TRBJ2-5	TGTGCCAGCAGCCTAACGGGTCAACAAGAGACCCAGTACTTC	CASSLTGQQETQYF
NA	NA	TRBV6-5	TRBJ1-6	TGTGCCAGCAGTTACTCGGGCGACAGGAGTAATTCACCCCTCCACTTT	CASSYSGDRSNSPLHF
NA	NA	TRBV4-2	TRBJ2-5	TGTGCCAGCAGCCAAGAGGTTCGAGGTGTGAAGACCCAGTACTTC	CASSQEVRGVKTQYF
NA	NA	TRBV4-1	TRBJ1-2	TGCGCCAGCAGCCACCCTGTGACGGAGCTATATGGCTACACCTTC	CASSHPVTELYGYTF
NA	NA	TRBV14	TRBJ2-1	TGTGCCAGCAGCCAAGGTCGTTACAATGAGCAGTTCTTC	CASSQGRYNEQFF
NA	NA	TRBV11-2	TRBJ2-3	TGTGCCAGCAGCTTAGGCCACCTAGCTTACACTAGCACAGATACGCAGTATTTT	CASSLGHLAYTSTDTQYF
NA	NA	TRBV29-1	TRBJ2-2	TGCAGCGTTTCCGCAGGGGGAGGGGGCAACACCGGGGAGCTGTTTTTT	CSVSAGGGGNTGELFF
NA	NA	TRBV1	TRBJ2-2	TGCACCAGCAGCCCAGCTCACGGGGGACTTCACACCGGGGAGCTGTTTTTT	CTSSPAHGGLHTGELFF
TRBD1	NA	TRBV6-5	TRBJ2-2	TGTGCCAGCAGTACAGGGGGCGCGGAAACCGGGGAGCTGTTTTTT	CASSTGGAETGELFF
TRBD2	NA	TRBV9	TRBJ2-4	TGTGCCAGCAGCACGACTAGCGGGGGAGTACTAGCCAAAAACATTCAGTACTTC	CASSTTSGGVLAKNIQYF
NA	NA	TRBV6-6	TRBJ1-1	TGTGCCAGCACCAACGGAGGTTTCGGGAACACTGAAGCTTTCTTT	CASTNGGFGNTEAFF
NA	NA	TRBV2	TRBJ2-2	TGTGCCAGCAGTGAAGAGGCCGGGGAGCTGTTTTTT	CASSEEAGELFF
NA	NA	TRBV30	TRBJ1-5	TGTGCCTGGAGTGTACAAGGCCAGCCCCAGCATTTT	CAWSVQGQPQHF
NA	NA	TRBV6-1	TRBJ2-7	TGTGCCAGCAGTGAATATCAGGGCTGGCAGTACTTC	CASSEYQGWQYF
TRBD2	NA	TRBV9	TRBJ2-7	TGTGCCAGCAGCGTAACCCCCGGGGGGGAGCAGTACTTC	CASSVTPGGEQYF
NA	NA	TRBV7-9	TRBJ2-5	TGTGCCAGCAGCTTAGCCGGGGGAGGAGAGACCCAGTACTTC	CASSLAGGGETQYF
NA	NA	TRBV12-3/TRBV12-4	TRBJ2-1	TGTGCCAGCAGGAGGGACTCCTACAATGAGCAGTTCTTC	CASRRDSYNEQFF
TRBD2	NA	TRBV3-1/TRBV3-2	TRBJ2-7	TGTGCCAGCAGCCAAGATCGGGGGGGAGCGCAGTACTTC	CASSQDRGGAQYF
TRBD1	NA	TRBV5-1	TRBJ1-3	TGCGCCAGCAGTAACGGACAGGGCACCATATATTTT	CASSNGQGTIYF